The clone carrying this T cell receptor beta chain came up many times. No antigen is known for it. This entry is derived from a study of beta chain features in type 1 diabetes. Study in general: Cell yields, gender and age were similar in healthy donors and patients.

The CDR3 is 17 residues long. V gave up 2 bases and J gave up 0 bases, with 14 bases separating them. Germline CDR1 reads MGHRA; CDR2 reads YSYEKL. All of the isolated RNA was reverse transcribed, so expressed TCRB transcripts were sequenced. Here immunoSEQ multiplex PCR was the method, and the copy in TCRdb shows in-frame clones only, minus some. This table holds about 160,000 clones, 9% found once. The study's findings and limits: Shortening that was moderate but significant affected the TCRB CDR3s of Type 1 diabetes patients in all four CD4+ subsets.

This chain uses TRBV4-1 with TRBJ1-3; D remains unclear. Sequenced: central memory CD4+ T cells from blood. The clonotype originates from a woman in her twenties or thirties with type 1 diabetes. The CDR3 DNA reads TGCGCCAGCAGCCAAACCGTACGGGGATTCTCTGGAAACACCATATATTTT. This translates into CASSQTVRGFSGNTIYF.